The 14 T cell receptor beta chains in this list originate from one sample, sequenced in a study of blood T cell repertoires in COVID-19. Data came from immunoSEQ multiplex PCR; TCRdb stores just in-frame clones and leaves some out. The sample consists of almost 250,000 clones, more than 75% of them appearing once. Sequenced input: peripheral blood. These TCRs come from a woman older than 75 with COVID-19, enrolled during active disease.

The chain links TRBV25-1 to TRBJ1-1; no firm D call. In germline, CDR1 is MGHDK, CDR2 SYGVNS. V lost 6 bases and J lost 4, with 12 bases in between. This CDR3 region has 13 residues. The CDR3 region has the DNA TGTGCCAGCAGACAGACACGGGGCACTGAAGCTTTCTTT. It encodes CASRQTRGTEAFF.

This clone was detected only once. The rearrangement links TRBV7-9 to TRBJ2-1; tentatively, D is TRBD2 (5 bases). Trimming took off 3 bases at V and 0 bases at J, with 15 bases between the two ends. In germline, CDR1 is SEHNR, CDR2 FQNEAQ (reference sequence). The CDR3 spans 17 residues. The CDR3 coding sequence is TGTGCCAGCAGCTTCACCGCGGGCTTCAGCTCCTACAATGAGCAGTTCTTC. The encoded protein is CASSFTAGFSSYNEQFF.

This clone appeared a few times. The J gene is TRBJ1-4, the V gene TRBV5-1, with 10 bases that match TRBD1. This CDR3 contains 15 residues. J gave up 6 bases and V 6 bases, and 8 bases lay outside the gene matches. Germline V CDR1 and CDR2: SGHRS, YFSETQ. The CDR3 bases are TGCGCCAGCACGCAAGCCGGGACAGGGGATGAAAAACTGTTTTTT. Amino acids: CASTQAGTGDEKLFF.

The rearrangement joins TRBV4-3 to TRBJ2-7; D is unclear. From germline, CDR1 is LGHNA and CDR2 YSLEER. There are 15 residues in the CDR3. Trimming removed 0 bases from V and 2 bases from J, with 11 bases in between. The CDR3 reads CASSQDLGTPYEQYF. The CDR3 coding sequence is TGCGCCAGCAGCCAAGATCTGGGCACTCCCTACGAGCAGTACTTC.

This clone was observed a single time. V usage is TRBV7-9 and J usage is TRBJ2-3; maybe TRBD1 (7 bases). Trimming pared 1 base from V and 6 bases from J, leaving 14 bases between. The germline gives CDR1 SEHNR, CDR2 FQNEAQ (reference sequence). The CDR3 consists of 15 residues. The CDR3 sequence: CASSLVGRGADTQYF. The CDR3 DNA is TGTGCCAGCAGCTTAGTTGGCAGGGGGGCCGATACGCAGTATTTT.

Only one count was recorded for this clone. The J gene is TRBJ2-1, the V gene TRBV11-2, with TRBD2 identical over 8 bases. V trimming: 2 bases; J trimming: 7 bases; junction bases outside the gene matches: 7. Germline V CDR1 and CDR2: SGHAT, FQNNGV. CDR3 length: 15 amino acids. CDR3 in DNA: TGTGCCAGCAGCTTAACGGGGGGGGCCAGGAATGAGCAGTTCTTC. Protein: CASSLTGGARNEQFF.

The gene calls are TRBV5-1 and TRBJ2-3; TRBD1 matches at 7 bases. This CDR3 region has 15 residues. V shed 4 bases, J shed 2 bases, and the junction held 7 bases outside the gene matches. Germline CDR1 is SGHRS and CDR2 is YFSETQ. CDR3 nucleotide sequence: TGCGCCAGCAGCCGCAGGGACAGCGACACAGATACGCAGTATTTT. As protein: CASSRRDSDTDTQYF.

This clone was recorded once. The CDR3 DNA is TGTGCCAGCAGCCGGAGAACACTGCCGAGGAATGAGCAGTTCTTC. Amino acid sequence: CASSRRTLPRNEQFF. This rearrangement joins TRBV3-1 (or the pseudogene TRBV3-2) to TRBJ2-1; D is undetermined. The germline V gene encodes CDR1 LGHDT and CDR2 YNNKEL (reference sequence). Trimming cost V 4 bases and J 7 bases, with 17 bases left between them. This CDR3 comprises 15 residues.

The chain couples TRBV5-1 to TRBJ2-1; D not resolved. V lost 4 bases, J lost 0 bases, and 11 bases lay in between. Per germline, CDR1 SGHRS and CDR2 YFSETQ. The CDR3 has 15 residues. The CDR3: CASSGQSSSYNEQFF. Written as DNA, the CDR3 is TGCGCCAGCAGCGGGCAGTCCAGCTCCTACAATGAGCAGTTCTTC.

This clone was observed a few times. The chain couples TRBV15 to TRBJ1-6; D is ambiguous. Trimming cost V 5 bases and J 3 bases, with 5 bases left between them. Germline V gives CDR1 LNHNV, CDR2 YYDKDF (reference sequence). The CDR3 length is 13 residues. Here the CDR3 reads CATSSIYNSPLHF. CDR3 bases: TGTGCCACCAGCTCTATCTATAATTCACCCCTCCACTTT. Complete variable domain (other parts from reference TRBV15 and TRBJ1-6): DAMVIQNPRYQVTQFGKPVTLSCSQTLNHNVMYWYQQKSSQAPKLLFHYYDKDFNNEADTPDNFQSRRPNTSFCFLDIRSPGLGDTAMYLCATSSIYNSPLHFGNGTRLTVT.

The V call is TRBV5-1, the J call TRBJ2-3, with TRBD1 as a possible D gene (7 bases). V lost 0 bases, J lost 6 bases, and 11 bases lay in between. CDR1 and CDR2 from the germline V gene are SGHRS and YFSETQ. This CDR3 comprises 14 residues. The CDR3: CASSLAGGGDTQYF. The DNA for the CDR3 is TGCGCCAGCAGCTTGGCAGGGGGAGGCGATACGCAGTATTTT.

The chain has TRBV15 and TRBJ1-1; D gene unclear. This CDR3 is 14 amino acids long. Germline V CDR1 and CDR2: LNHNV, YYDKDF (reference sequence). V was trimmed by 1 base and J by 0 bases, leaving 6 bases between them. In nucleotides, the CDR3 is TGTGCCACCAGCAGAGGTACGGTGAACACTGAAGCTTTCTTT. It specifies CATSRGTVNTEAFF.

This rearrangement joins TRBV19 to TRBJ1-2, with TRBD1 matching 8 bases. This CDR3 region has 14 residues. V lost 6 bases to trimming and J lost 8 bases; unmatched junction nucleotides: 11. Germline V CDR1 and CDR2: LNHDA, SQIVND (reference sequence). CDR3 coding DNA: TGTGCCAGTAGACGGCCAGGGGGCTGGGAAGGCTACACCTTC. It is translated as CASRRPGGWEGYTF.

The V call is TRBV6-1, the J call TRBJ1-3; 7 positions match TRBD1. After removal of 1 base from V and 2 bases from J, the junction contained 2 bases not matched to a gene. The CDR3 consists of 15 residues. CDR1 is MNHNS, CDR2 SASEGT, per germline. The DNA for the CDR3 is TGTGCCAGCAGTGAAGGAACAGGGGCTGGAAACACCATATATTTT. As protein: CASSEGTGAGNTIYF.